The 7 T cell receptor beta chains below all came from one sample that was sequenced in a study of blood T cell repertoires in COVID-19. Generated by immunoSEQ multiplex PCR, the TCRdb table keeps only in-frame clones and is missing some. The repertoire holds more than 85,000 clones, with approximately 70% as singletons. The sequenced sample consisted of peripheral blood. The receptors were sampled from a woman aged 55 to 70 with acute or convalescent COVID-19.

The genes are TRBV28 and TRBJ1-2, with a tentative D call TRBD1 (6 bases). Germline CDR1 reads MDHEN; CDR2 reads SYDVKM. The CDR3 runs 14 residues. Trimming took off 4 bases at V and 4 bases at J, with 13 bases between the two ends. DNA for the CDR3: TGTGCCAGCAGTTCTCCGACAGGCGGCTATGGCTACACCTTC. It yields the protein CASSSPTGGYGYTF.

The V call is TRBV9, the J call TRBJ1-3; D is uncertain. Germline V lookup: CDR1 SGDLS, CDR2 YYNGEE. V shed 0 bases and J shed 1 base, with 11 bases lying between them. This CDR3 region has 16 residues. The CDR3 DNA is TGTGCCAGCAGCGTAGCGGTGGAGAAATCTGGAAACACCATATATTTT. The encoded protein is CASSVAVEKSGNTIYF.

The V call is TRBV10-2, the J call TRBJ1-1; TRBD1 aligns across 8 bases. The germline V gene encodes CDR1 WSHSY and CDR2 SAAADI. V was pared by 0 bases and J by 11 bases, with 11 bases of the junction left unmatched. The length of the CDR3 is 15 residues. CDR3 residues: CASSESGRGQAWAFF. The CDR3 DNA follows: TGCGCCAGCAGTGAGTCAGGCAGGGGGCAAGCGTGGGCTTTCTTT.

This chain's CDR3 is CASSSERQGTGRLRGYTF. The DNA of the CDR3 is TGTGCCAGCAGTTCCGAAAGACAAGGGACAGGGAGACTGCGGGGCTACACCTTC. The chain is built from TRBV7-6 and TRBJ1-2, with 9 bases identical to TRBD1. Germline CDR1 reads SGHVS; CDR2 reads FNYEAQ. The CDR3 totals 18 residues. The trim removed 6 bases at V and 8 bases at J, leaving 22 bases unmatched. The full variable domain, its missing parts supplied by reference TRBV7-6 and TRBJ1-2, is GAGVSQSPRYKVTKRGQDVALRCDPISGHVSLYWYRQALGQGPEFLTYFNYEAQQDKSGLPNDRFSAERPEGSISTLTIQRTEQRDSAMYRCASSSERQGTGRLRGYTFGSGTRLTVV.

This clone was observed a handful of times. The chain joins TRBV6-6 to TRBJ2-7, with no clear D. Trimming took off 6 bases at V and 9 bases at J, with 15 bases between the two ends. The CDR3 loop spans 12 amino acids. The germline gives CDR1 MNHNY, CDR2 SVGAGI (reference sequence). The CDR3 spells CASRDTMFGQYF. The CDR3 nucleotides read TGTGCCAGCAGAGACACCATGTTTGGGCAGTACTTC.

This clone appeared a few times. J is TRBJ2-7 and V is TRBV7-2; TRBD1 aligns across 8 bases. The CDR3 is 14 amino acids. Germline trimming cut 3 bases from V and 4 bases from J; bases unmatched to any gene: 5. CDR1 is SGHTA and CDR2 is FQGNSA in the germline V gene. This CDR3 reads CASSFDRGYYEQYF. The CDR3 nucleotides read TGTGCCAGCAGCTTTGACAGGGGTTATTACGAGCAGTACTTC.

The J gene is TRBJ1-1, the V gene TRBV12-5; D is uncertain. The germline gives CDR1 LGHNT, CDR2 FRNRAP. The CDR3 has 12 amino acids. Trimming took 7 bases from V and 8 from J, leaving 14 bases between them. The CDR3 DNA is TGTGCTAGTGTTGGACCTAGCCTCGAAGCTTTCTTT. The encoded protein is CASVGPSLEAFF.